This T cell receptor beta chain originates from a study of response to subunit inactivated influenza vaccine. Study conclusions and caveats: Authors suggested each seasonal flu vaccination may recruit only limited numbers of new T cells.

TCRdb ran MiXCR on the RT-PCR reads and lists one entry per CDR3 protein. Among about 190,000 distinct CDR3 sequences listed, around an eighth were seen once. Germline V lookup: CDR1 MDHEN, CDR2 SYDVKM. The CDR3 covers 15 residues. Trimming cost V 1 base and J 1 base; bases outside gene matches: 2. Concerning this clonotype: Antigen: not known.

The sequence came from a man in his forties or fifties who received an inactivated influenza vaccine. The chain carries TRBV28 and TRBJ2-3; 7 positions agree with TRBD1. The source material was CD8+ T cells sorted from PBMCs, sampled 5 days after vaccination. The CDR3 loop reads CASSLFGTGTDTQYF. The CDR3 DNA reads TGTGCCAGCAGTTTATTTGGGACAGGCACAGATACGCAGTATTTT.